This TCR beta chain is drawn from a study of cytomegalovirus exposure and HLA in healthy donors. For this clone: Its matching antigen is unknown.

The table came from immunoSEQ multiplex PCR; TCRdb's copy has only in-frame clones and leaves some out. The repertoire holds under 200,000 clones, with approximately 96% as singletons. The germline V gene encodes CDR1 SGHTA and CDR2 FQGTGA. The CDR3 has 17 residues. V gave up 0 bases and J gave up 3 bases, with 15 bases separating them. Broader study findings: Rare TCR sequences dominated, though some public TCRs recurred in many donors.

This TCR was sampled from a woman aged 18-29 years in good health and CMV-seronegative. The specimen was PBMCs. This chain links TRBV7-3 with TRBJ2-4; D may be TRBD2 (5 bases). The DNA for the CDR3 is TGTGCCAGCAGCTTAACGCATCCCTTAGAGGGCAAAAACATTCAGTACTTC. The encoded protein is CASSLTHPLEGKNIQYF.